This TCR beta chain was sequenced during a study of immune evolution from preneoplasia to lung adenocarcinoma. The assay was immunoSEQ multiplex PCR, and TCRdb's table has in-frame clones only and misses some. The sample has around 6,100 clones; 65% to 85% are singletons. H&E slides confirmed each diagnosis, reviewed by two pathologists independently. CDR3 length equals 13 residues. Germline V gene sequence: CDR1 LNHDA, CDR2 SQIVND (reference sequence). V was clipped by 5 bases and J by 2 bases, with 9 bases between them. The sequenced material came from FFPE adjacent normal lung tissue. The V call is TRBV19, the J call TRBJ1-1, with D uncertain. The origin of this receptor is a donor at least 70 years old with lung adenocarcinoma. Here the CDR3 DNA reads TGTGCCAGTAGTCTACAGCCTAACACTGAAGCTTTCTTT. This encodes CASSLQPNTEAFF.